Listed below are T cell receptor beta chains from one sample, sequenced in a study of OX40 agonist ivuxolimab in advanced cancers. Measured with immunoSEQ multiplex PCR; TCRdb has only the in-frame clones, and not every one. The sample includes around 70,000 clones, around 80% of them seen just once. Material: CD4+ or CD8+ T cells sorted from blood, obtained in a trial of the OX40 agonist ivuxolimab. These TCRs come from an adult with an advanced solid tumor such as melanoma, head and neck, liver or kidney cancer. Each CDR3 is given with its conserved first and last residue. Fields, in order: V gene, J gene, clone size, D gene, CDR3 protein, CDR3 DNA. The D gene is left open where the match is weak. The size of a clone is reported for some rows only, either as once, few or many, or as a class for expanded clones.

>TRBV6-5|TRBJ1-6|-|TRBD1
CARGTGDNSPLHF
TGTGCCAGGGGGACAGGGGATAATTCACCCCTCCACTTT
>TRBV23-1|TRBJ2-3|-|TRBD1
CASSQDRPALSTDTQYF
TGCGCCAGCAGTCAGGACAGGCCCGCTCTAAGCACAGATACGCAGTATTTT
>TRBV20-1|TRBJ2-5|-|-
CSARGDETQYF
TGCAGTGCTAGGGGGGATGAGACCCAGTACTTC
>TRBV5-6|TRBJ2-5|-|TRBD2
CASSLAGGARSGETQYF
TGTGCCAGCAGCTTGGCCGGGGGGGCCCGCTCAGGGGAGACCCAGTACTTC
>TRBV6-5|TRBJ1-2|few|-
CASSNLGYGYTF
TGTGCCAGCAGTAACCTTGGGTATGGCTACACCTTC
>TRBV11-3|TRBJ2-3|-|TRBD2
CASSLHGGGAGGTDTQYF
TGTGCCAGCAGCTTACATGGCGGGGGGGCCGGGGGCACAGATACGCAGTATTTT
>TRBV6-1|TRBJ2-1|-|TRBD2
CASGSGHIYNEQFF
TGTGCCAGCGGTAGCGGGCACATCTACAATGAGCAGTTCTTC
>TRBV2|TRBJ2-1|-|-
CASSFGQYNEQFF
TGTGCCAGCAGTTTCGGACAATACAATGAGCAGTTCTTC
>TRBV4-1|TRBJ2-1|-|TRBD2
CASSPGLALSPYNEQFF
TGCGCCAGCAGCCCGGGACTAGCTCTGTCTCCTTACAATGAGCAGTTCTTC
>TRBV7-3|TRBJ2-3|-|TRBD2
CASSPGTSGYTQYF
TGTGCCAGCAGCCCGGGGACTAGCGGTTATACGCAGTATTTT
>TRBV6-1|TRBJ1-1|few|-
CASSTQPNTEAFF
TGTGCCAGCAGTACCCAACCGAACACTGAAGCTTTCTTT
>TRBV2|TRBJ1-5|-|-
CASRSGISGPQHF
TGTGCCAGTCGGAGTGGGATTTCGGGGCCCCAGCATTTT
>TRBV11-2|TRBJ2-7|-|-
CASSLAPTSSSYEQYF
TGTGCCAGCAGCTTAGCCCCCACCTCTAGCTCCTACGAGCAGTACTTC
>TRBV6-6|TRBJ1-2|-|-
CASRQSGTPDAYGYTF
TGTGCCAGCAGGCAGAGTGGGACTCCGGACGCCTATGGCTACACCTTC
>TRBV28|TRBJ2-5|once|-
CASSPGSQETQYF
TGTGCCAGCAGTCCCGGGTCCCAAGAGACCCAGTACTTC
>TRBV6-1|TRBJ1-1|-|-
CASTRLRDTEAFF
TGTGCCAGCACAAGGTTAAGGGACACTGAAGCTTTCTTT
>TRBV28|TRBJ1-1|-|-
CASSSRTVNTEAFF
TGTGCCAGCAGTTCTCGGACGGTGAACACTGAAGCTTTCTTT
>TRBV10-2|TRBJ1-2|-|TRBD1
CASSESGTGGYGYTF
TGCGCCAGCAGTGAGTCTGGGACAGGGGGTTATGGCTACACCTTC
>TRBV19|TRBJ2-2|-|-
CASSPYTSTNTGELFF
TGTGCCAGTAGCCCCTATACTAGTACGAACACCGGGGAGCTGTTTTTT
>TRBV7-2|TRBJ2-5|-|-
CASSSPQETQYF
TGTGCCAGCAGCTCCCCTCAAGAGACCCAGTACTTC
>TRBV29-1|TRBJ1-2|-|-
CSGVGWTHGYTF
TGCAGCGGTGTTGGTTGGACGCATGGCTACACCTTC
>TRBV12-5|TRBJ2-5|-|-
CASGGGDGFETQYF
TGTGCTAGTGGAGGAGGGGATGGCTTTGAGACCCAGTACTTC
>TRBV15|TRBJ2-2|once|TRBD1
CATSREFSGTGNTGELFF
TGTGCCACCAGCAGAGAATTTTCTGGGACAGGGAACACCGGGGAGCTGTTTTTT
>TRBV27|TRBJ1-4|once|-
CASSLWDGNEKLFF
TGTGCCAGCAGTTTATGGGACGGGAATGAAAAACTGTTTTTT
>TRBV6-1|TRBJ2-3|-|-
CASSVGPGRSDTQYF
TGTGCCAGCAGTGTGGGCCCAGGGAGGTCAGATACGCAGTATTTT
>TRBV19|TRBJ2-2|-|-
CASRVQGGGELFF
TGTGCCAGTAGGGTTCAGGGGGGCGGGGAGCTGTTTTTT
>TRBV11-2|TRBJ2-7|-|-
CASSLSGAYEQYF
TGTGCCAGCAGCCTATCAGGGGCCTACGAGCAGTACTTC
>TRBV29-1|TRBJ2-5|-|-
CSVGGRLDQETQYF
TGCAGCGTTGGGGGGAGACTAGATCAAGAGACCCAGTACTTC
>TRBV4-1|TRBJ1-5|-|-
CASSQDPKGSQPQHF
TGCGCCAGCAGCCAAGATCCTAAGGGTAGTCAGCCCCAGCATTTT
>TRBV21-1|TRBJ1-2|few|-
CASTQRTASSYGYTF
TGTGCCAGCACCCAAAGGACAGCCTCCTCCTATGGCTACACCTTC
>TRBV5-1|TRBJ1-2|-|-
CASSFDGHGYTF
TGCGCCAGCAGCTTCGACGGGCATGGCTACACCTTC
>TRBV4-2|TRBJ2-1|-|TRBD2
CASSQAGLAGDNSYNEQFF
TGTGCCAGCAGCCAAGCGGGACTAGCGGGGGACAACTCCTACAATGAGCAGTTCTTC
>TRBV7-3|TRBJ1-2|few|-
CASSLNQGFGYTF
TGTGCCAGCAGCTTAAATCAGGGCTTTGGCTACACCTTC
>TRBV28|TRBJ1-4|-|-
CASSPGGGGIEKLFF
TGTGCCAGCAGCCCCGGGGGGGGAGGGATTGAAAAACTGTTTTTT
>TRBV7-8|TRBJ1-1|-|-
CASSLGRNTEAFF
TGTGCCAGCAGCTTGGGGCGGAACACTGAAGCTTTCTTT
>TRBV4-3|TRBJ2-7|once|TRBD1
CASSQDSWTGSDEQYF
TGCGCCAGCAGCCAAGATTCGTGGACAGGGTCCGACGAGCAGTACTTC
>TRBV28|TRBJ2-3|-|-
CASSSLVLMTDTQYF
TGTGCCAGCAGTTCACTAGTCCTGATGACAGATACGCAGTATTTT
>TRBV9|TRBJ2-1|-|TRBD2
CASSKSVDILAGTNEQFF
TGTGCCAGCAGCAAAAGCGTAGATATACTAGCGGGGACCAATGAGCAGTTCTTC
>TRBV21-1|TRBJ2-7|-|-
CASTRGERGPSYEQYF
TGTGCCAGCACCAGGGGGGAAAGGGGCCCCTCCTACGAGCAGTACTTC
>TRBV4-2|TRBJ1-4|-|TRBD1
CASSQDGQGGEKLFF
TGTGCCAGCAGCCAAGATGGACAGGGGGGTGAAAAACTGTTTTTT
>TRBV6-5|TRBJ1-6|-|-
CASSEAGSPSPLHF
TGTGCCAGCTCCGAAGCAGGGAGTCCCTCACCCCTCCACTTT
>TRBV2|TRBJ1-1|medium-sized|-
CASSYEAEAFF
TGTGCCAGCAGTTACGAGGCTGAAGCTTTCTTT
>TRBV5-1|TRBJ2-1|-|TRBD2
CASMPTSGPHEQFF
TGCGCCAGCATGCCGACTAGCGGCCCCCATGAGCAGTTCTTC
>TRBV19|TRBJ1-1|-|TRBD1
CASSITPGQGAGTEAFF
TGTGCCAGTAGTATTACCCCCGGACAGGGTGCCGGCACTGAAGCTTTCTTT
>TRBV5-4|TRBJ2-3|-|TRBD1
CASSPGGTGNTDTQYF
TGTGCCAGCAGCCCGGGCGGGACAGGGAATACAGATACGCAGTATTTT
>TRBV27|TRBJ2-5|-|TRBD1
CASSLVTGGVTQYF
TGTGCCAGCAGTTTAGTTACAGGGGGCGTGACCCAGTACTTC
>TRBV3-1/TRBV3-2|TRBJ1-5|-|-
CVGNQPQHF
TGTGTAGGCAATCAGCCCCAGCATTTT
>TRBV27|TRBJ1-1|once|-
CASSLWASGYGTEAFF
TGTGCCAGCAGTTTATGGGCATCGGGATATGGAACTGAAGCTTTCTTT